These 17 T cell receptor beta chains were all obtained from the same sample, sequenced in a study of shared clonotypes between healthy human individuals. Sequenced by immunoSEQ multiplex PCR; TCRdb stores in-frame clones only, minus some. The table includes 650,000 to 800,000 clones, roughly nine tenths detected once. As defined, naive CD8 cells were CD45RO-negative and positively selected for CCR7, with terminally differentiated effector memory CD45RA+ cells excluded. Sequencing was done on a sample of naive CD8+ T cells sorted from blood. The source is a man aged 30-40 years in good health.

The chain couples TRBV28 to TRBJ1-2; a possible D gene is TRBD1 (6 bases). V dropped 10 bases and J dropped 8 bases, with 20 bases sitting between them. The CDR3 consists of 13 residues. The V gene's germline CDR1 is MDHEN and CDR2 SYDVKM. CDR3 region: CATYGGQIIGYTF. The CDR3 nucleotides read TGTGCCACCTACGGGGGACAAATAATAGGCTACACCTTC.

The rearrangement joins TRBV21-1 to TRBJ1-5. TRBV21-1 is designated a pseudogene. This CDR3 contains 16 residues. The CDR3 coding sequence is TGTGCCAGCAGCAAATCTCTTGGACGGAGCAATCAGCCCCAGCATTTT. Translating it yields CASSKSLGRSNQPQHF.

V is TRBV30 and J is TRBJ1-2; D gene ambiguous. CDR1 is GTSNPN, CDR2 SVGIG, per germline (reference sequence). V lost 0 bases and J lost 6, with 8 bases in between. This CDR3 comprises 12 residues. CDR3 DNA: TGTGCCTGGAGTGTACTGAGTGATGGCTACACCTTC. This sequence encodes CAWSVLSDGYTF.

CDR3: CASSDSGGKETQYF. CDR3 DNA: TGTGCCAGCAGCGATTCGGGAGGTAAAGAGACCCAGTACTTC. The chain has TRBV9 and TRBJ2-5, with 7 bases lining up with TRBD2. The V segment lost 3 bases and the J segment 3 bases; nucleotides outside the gene matches: 5. Germline V gives CDR1 SGDLS, CDR2 YYNGEE. The CDR3 length is 14 residues.

On this clone itself: One base away lies a much larger clone, so this may be a sequencing read error. Additional DNA sequences in this sample encode the identical CDR3. The rearrangement links TRBV28 to TRBJ2-7; D gene ambiguous. V was clipped by 3 bases and J by 4 bases, with 4 bases between them. Looked up from germline, CDR1 is MDHEN and CDR2 is SYDVKM. This CDR3 has 11 residues. CDR3 sequence (DNA): TGTGCCAGCAGTTTCAATTACGAGCAGTACTTC. It is translated as CASSFNYEQYF. Drawing the rest from reference TRBV28 and TRBJ2-7, the complete variable domain is DVKVTQSSRYLVKRTGEKVFLECVQDMDHENMFWYRQDPGLGLRLIYFSYDVKMKEKGDIPEGYSVSREKKERFSLILESASTNQTSMYLCASSFNYEQYFGPGTRLTVT.

The chain joins TRBV11-3 to TRBJ2-2, with D hard to call. Trimming removed 4 bases from V and 6 bases from J, with 6 bases in between. The CDR3 loop spans 12 amino acids. CDR1 and CDR2 (germline): SGHNT, YENEEA. The CDR3 loop is CASSSLAGELFF. CDR3 nucleotides: TGTGCCAGCAGCTCCCTGGCCGGGGAGCTGTTTTTT.

Many counts were recorded for this clone. The rearrangement joins TRBV5-1 to TRBJ1-1, with D maybe TRBD1 (5 bases). V gave up 3 bases and J gave up 1 base, with 19 bases separating them. The CDR3 covers 17 residues. CDR1 is SGHRS and CDR2 is YFSETQ in the germline V gene. The CDR3 DNA reads as TGCGCCAGCAGCTATGACAGCCACACAACCTCGAACACTGAAGCTTTCTTT. Amino acids: CASSYDSHTTSNTEAFF.

This clone has just one count. This sequence joins TRBV7-3 and TRBJ2-6; D unclear. This CDR3 is built from 18 residues. Per the germline V gene, CDR1 is SGHTA and CDR2 is FQGTGA. V was pared by 5 bases and J by 5 bases, with 22 bases between. The CDR3 DNA reads TGTGCCAGCAGCAAGGTAATACGCTTACAAAGTCGGGCCAACGTCCTGACTTTC. Translated, it gives CASSKVIRLQSRANVLTF.

The J gene is TRBJ2-1, the V gene TRBV9; D may be TRBD2 (6 bases). Germline V gene sequence: CDR1 SGDLS, CDR2 YYNGEE. V lost 3 bases and J 0 bases, leaving 13 bases between the germline ends. This CDR3 comprises 16 residues. The CDR3 sequence is CASSAEGRSSYNEQFF. The CDR3 coding sequence is TGTGCCAGCAGCGCGGAGGGACGGAGCTCCTACAATGAGCAGTTCTTC.

The genes are TRBV27 and TRBJ2-1; perhaps TRBD2 as D (6 bases). The CDR3 runs to 15 residues. V was trimmed by 6 bases and J by 7 bases, leaving 19 bases between them. Germline loops: CDR1 MNHEY, CDR2 SMNVEV (reference sequence). CDR3 nucleotide sequence: TGTGCCAGCAGCTTCTCGGACTACCTCCCTAATGAGCAGTTCTTC. Its protein is CASSFSDYLPNEQFF.

V usage is TRBV28 and J usage is TRBJ1-5; 9 bases are shared with TRBD1. The CDR3 runs 15 residues. The germline V gene has CDR1 MDHEN and CDR2 SYDVKM. J gave up 7 bases and V 2 bases, and 6 bases lay outside the gene matches. The CDR3 sequence is CASSLITGGRQPQHF. The CDR3 DNA reads as TGTGCCAGCAGTTTAATCACAGGGGGCAGGCAGCCCCAGCATTTT.

The chain links TRBV15 to TRBJ2-2; no reliable D call. Germline V lookup: CDR1 LNHNV, CDR2 YYDKDF (reference sequence). CDR3 size: 15 residues. The V end was cut by 2 bases, the J end by 2 bases, with 9 bases between. The CDR3 region has the DNA TGTGCCACCAGCAGAATGACAACCAACACCGGGGAGCTGTTTTTT. Protein sequence: CATSRMTTNTGELFF.

V gene TRBV5-8 combines with J gene TRBJ2-2; D perhaps matches TRBD2 (5 bases). Trimming took off 4 bases at V and 2 bases at J, with 12 bases between the two ends. The CDR3 loop spans 15 amino acids. Germline V lookup: CDR1 SGHTS, CDR2 YDEGEE. The CDR3 sequence is CASSLSRANTGELFF. The CDR3, as DNA: TGTGCCAGCAGCCTTTCGCGGGCAAACACCGGGGAGCTGTTTTTT.

V and J are TRBV27 and TRBJ2-7; 10 bases are a match to TRBD1. This CDR3 comprises 19 residues. The V segment lost 5 bases and the J segment 0 bases; nucleotides outside the gene matches: 16. Germline CDR1 and CDR2: MNHEY and SMNVEV (reference sequence). The CDR3 bases are TGTGCCAGCAGTCCATCTGGTAGGGGACAGGGGCTTCCCTCCTACGAGCAGTACTTC. Translating gives CASSPSGRGQGLPSYEQYF.

V is TRBV30 and J is TRBJ2-7; D may be TRBD2 (6 bases). V gave up 0 bases and J gave up 3 bases, with 18 bases separating them. The CDR3 runs 16 residues. CDR1 is GTSNPN and CDR2 is SVGIG in the germline V gene (reference sequence). The CDR3 nucleotides are TGTGCCTGGAGTGTACTGGGGCGGGGCCCCAACTACGAGCAGTACTTC. Amino acid sequence: CAWSVLGRGPNYEQYF.

This clone was recorded once. V usage is TRBV29-1 and J usage is TRBJ2-1; D remains ambiguous. CDR3 length: 12 residues. Germline CDR1 SQVTM, CDR2 ANQGSEA. V lost 7 bases, J lost 4 bases, and 11 bases lay in between. The CDR3 bases are TGCAGCGGAAGGACGAGGTACAATGAGCAGTTCTTC. Residues: CSGRTRYNEQFF.

This clone was recorded once. This rearrangement joins TRBV6-5 to TRBJ2-1; no definite D call. The CDR3 covers 14 residues. Trimming left V 1 base short and J 5 bases short, with 9 bases between. Germline V CDR1 and CDR2: MNHEY, SVGAGI. The CDR3 coding sequence is TGTGCCAGCAGTTACTTTGCTAATGACAATGAGCAGTTCTTC. This gives the protein CASSYFANDNEQFF.